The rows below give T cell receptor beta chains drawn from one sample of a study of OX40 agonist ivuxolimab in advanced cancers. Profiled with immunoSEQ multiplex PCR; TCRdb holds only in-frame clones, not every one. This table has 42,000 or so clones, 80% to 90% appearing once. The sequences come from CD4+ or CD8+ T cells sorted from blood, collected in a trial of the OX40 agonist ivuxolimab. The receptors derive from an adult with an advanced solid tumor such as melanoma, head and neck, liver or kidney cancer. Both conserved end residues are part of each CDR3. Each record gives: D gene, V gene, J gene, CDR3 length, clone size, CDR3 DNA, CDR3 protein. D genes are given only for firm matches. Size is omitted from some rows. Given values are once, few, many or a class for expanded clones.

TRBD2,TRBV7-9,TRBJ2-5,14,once,TGTGCCAGCAGCTTAATGGGGGGGCAAGAGACCCAGTACTTC,CASSLMGGQETQYF
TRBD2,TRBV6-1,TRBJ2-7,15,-,TGTGCCAGCAGTGCTTTAGCGGGAGTAGGCTACGAGCAGTACTTC,CASSALAGVGYEQYF
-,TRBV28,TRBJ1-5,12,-,TGTGCCAGCAGAATCCAAGGGCAGCCCCAGCATTTT,CASRIQGQPQHF
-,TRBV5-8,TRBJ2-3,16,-,TGTGCCAGCAGCCCACGGGACATACCTAGCACAGATACGCAGTATTTT,CASSPRDIPSTDTQYF
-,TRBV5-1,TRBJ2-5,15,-,TGCGCCAGCAGCTTGGCCAAGGCAGCTCAAGAGACCCAGTACTTC,CASSLAKAAQETQYF
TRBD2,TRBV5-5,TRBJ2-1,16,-,TGTGCCAGCAGCCAAAGGACTAGCGGGGGGCCGTTACGTCAGTTCTTC,CASSQRTSGGPLRQFF
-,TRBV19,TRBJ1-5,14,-,TGTGCCAGTAGTTGGGGGGGCCTGGGTCAGCCCCAGCATTTT,CASSWGGLGQPQHF
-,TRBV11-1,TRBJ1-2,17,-,TGTGCCAGCAGCGCACTCGGGGGTACCCCAGGGGATAATGGCTACACCTTC,CASSALGGTPGDNGYTF
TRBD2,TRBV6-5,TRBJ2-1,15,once,TGTGCCAGCAGTTACTCTAGCGGGAGGAGAAATGAGCAGTTCTTC,CASSYSSGRRNEQFF
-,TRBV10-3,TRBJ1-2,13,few,TGTGCCATCAGTAGGAGCTCAGACGATGGCTACACCTTC,CAISRSSDDGYTF
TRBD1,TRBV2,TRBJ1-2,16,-,TGTGCCAGCAGTGTAAATGGACAGGGTGGGCGAACTGGCTACACCTTC,CASSVNGQGGRTGYTF
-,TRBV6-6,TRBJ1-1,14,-,TGTGCCAGCGTCTCCCCTGGGAAGAACACTGAAGCTTTCTTT,CASVSPGKNTEAFF
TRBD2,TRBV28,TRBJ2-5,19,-,TGTGCCAGCAGCCAACCTTACCCGTTAGCGGGGGGGCCTTATGAGACCCAGTACTTC,CASSQPYPLAGGPYETQYF
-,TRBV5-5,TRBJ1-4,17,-,TGTGCCAGCAGCTTGGATCTGGCGGCAGGGAGGGATGAAAAACTGTTTTTT,CASSLDLAAGRDEKLFF
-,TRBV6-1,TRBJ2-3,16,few,TGTGCCAGCAGTGAATTAGCAGGGTTTGACACAGATACGCAGTATTTT,CASSELAGFDTDTQYF
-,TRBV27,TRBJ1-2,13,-,TGTGCCAGCAGTTTGAAGGGTATCGCAGGCTACACCTTC,CASSLKGIAGYTF
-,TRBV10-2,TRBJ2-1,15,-,TGCGCCAGCAGTGTTGTGGGGGCGGATCGCAATGAGCAGTTCTTC,CASSVVGADRNEQFF
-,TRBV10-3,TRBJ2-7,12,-,TGTGCCATCAGCTCGCCTATCTACGAGCAGTACTTC,CAISSPIYEQYF
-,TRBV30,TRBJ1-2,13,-,TGTGCCGCCCCGGGAGTTTCTAACTATGGCTACACCTTC,CAAPGVSNYGYTF
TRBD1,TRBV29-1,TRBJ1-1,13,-,TGCAGCGTACGTCCCGGGACAGGGGACGGAGCTTTCTTT,CSVRPGTGDGAFF
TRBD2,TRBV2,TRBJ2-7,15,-,TGTGCCAGCAGTGAAGTGCCTAGCGGGGAATACGAGCAGTACTTC,CASSEVPSGEYEQYF
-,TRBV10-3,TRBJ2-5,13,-,TGTGCCCATCAGAAGGGGGTGTGGGAGACCCAGTACTTC,CAHQKGVWETQYF
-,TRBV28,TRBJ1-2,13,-,TGTGCCAGCAGTTTTACGGGAAGGGGAGGCTACACCTTC,CASSFTGRGGYTF
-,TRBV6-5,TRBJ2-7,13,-,TGTGCCAGCAGTTACACACAGGGCCACGAGCAGTACTTC,CASSYTQGHEQYF
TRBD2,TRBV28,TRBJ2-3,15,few,TGTGCCAGCAGTACGGGACTATCGGTGCAAGATACGCAGTATTTT,CASSTGLSVQDTQYF
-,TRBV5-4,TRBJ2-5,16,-,TGTGCCAGCAGCTTGAGTCCTGGGGGGGCTGAAGAGACCCAGTACTTC,CASSLSPGGAEETQYF
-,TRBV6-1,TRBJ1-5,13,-,TGTGCCAGCACTGAACTCGTAGGTCAGCCCCAGCATTTT,CASTELVGQPQHF
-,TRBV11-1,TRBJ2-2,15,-,TGTGCCAGCAGCCGGCAGGGTGCGAACACCGGGGAGCTGTTTTTT,CASSRQGANTGELFF
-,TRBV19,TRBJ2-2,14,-,TGTGCCAGTAGTATAATGGGGGCGTCCGGGGAGCTGTTTTTT,CASSIMGASGELFF
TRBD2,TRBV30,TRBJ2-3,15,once,TGTGCCTGGCGGGGACTAGCGGGGGGCACAGATACGCAGTATTTT,CAWRGLAGGTDTQYF
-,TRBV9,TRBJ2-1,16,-,TGTACCAGCAGCCCCCAGGAGCGGCTGGTGTCCAATGAGCAGTTCTTC,CTSSPQERLVSNEQFF
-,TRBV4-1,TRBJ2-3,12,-,TGCGCCAGCAGTAACGAGGGGGATACGCAGTATTTT,CASSNEGDTQYF
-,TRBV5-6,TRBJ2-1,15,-,TGTGCCAGCAGCCGTGACGACGGGGCACGGAATGAGCAGTTCTTC,CASSRDDGARNEQFF
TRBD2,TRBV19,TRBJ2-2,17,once,TGTGCCAGTAGACTTAATAGCGGGAGGGCCAACACCGGGGAGCTGTTTTTT,CASRLNSGRANTGELFF
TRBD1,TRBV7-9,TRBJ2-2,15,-,TGTGCCAGCAGCTTCGGGACAGGGAATGCCGGGGAGCTGTTTTTT,CASSFGTGNAGELFF
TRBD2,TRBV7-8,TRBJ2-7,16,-,TGTGCCAGCAGCCCCCGGGACTACTCGAGCTCCTACGAGCAGTACTTC,CASSPRDYSSSYEQYF
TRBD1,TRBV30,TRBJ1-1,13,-,TGTGCCTGGAAGCGGGACAGGGACACTGAAGCTTTCTTT,CAWKRDRDTEAFF
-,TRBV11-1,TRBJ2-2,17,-,TGTGCCAGCAGCCAAAGAGCAGGGAGTACGGACACCGGGGAGCTGTTTTTT,CASSQRAGSTDTGELFF
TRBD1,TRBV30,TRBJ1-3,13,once,TGTGCCTCTCAGGGGGCGACTGGAAACACCATATATTTT,CASQGATGNTIYF
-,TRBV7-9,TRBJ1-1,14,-,TGTGCCAGCAGCTTCACCTCGGGGATGTATGAAGCTTTCTTT,CASSFTSGMYEAFF
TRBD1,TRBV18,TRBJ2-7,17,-,TGTGCCAGCTCAACACGGAGACCCGGGACAGGCTCCTACGAGCAGTACTTC,CASSTRRPGTGSYEQYF
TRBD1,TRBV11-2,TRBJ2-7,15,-,TGTGCCAGCAGCTTGGGACAGGGATATTCCTACGAGCAGTACTTC,CASSLGQGYSYEQYF
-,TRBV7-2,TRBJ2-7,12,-,TGTGCCAGCAGCTTAGTCGCGTACGAGCAGTACTTC,CASSLVAYEQYF
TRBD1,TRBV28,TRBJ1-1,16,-,TGTGCCAGCACGGGGACAGGGGATCTATGGAACACTGAAGCTTTCTTT,CASTGTGDLWNTEAFF
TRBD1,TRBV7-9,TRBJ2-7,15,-,TGTGCCAGCAGCCCGACGGACAGGGAGGTCCCCGAGCAGTACTTC,CASSPTDREVPEQYF
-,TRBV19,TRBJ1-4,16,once,TGTGCCAGTAGTATCCTCCTTCCCAGGAAAGGGGAAAAACTGTTTTTT,CASSILLPRKGEKLFF
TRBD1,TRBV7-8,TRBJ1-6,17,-,TGTGCCAGCAGCTTAGCTCCGACTACAGGGGGGCAATCACCCCTCCACTTT,CASSLAPTTGGQSPLHF
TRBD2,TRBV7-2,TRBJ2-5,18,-,TGTGCCAGCAGTTCACCCCGAGCCAAGCGGGGGGCCGAAGAGACCCAGTACTTC,CASSSPRAKRGAEETQYF
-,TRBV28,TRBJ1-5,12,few,TGTGCCAGCAGTCCCAGGCCGGGAGTAGAGCATTTT,CASSPRPGVEHF
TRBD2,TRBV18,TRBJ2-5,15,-,TGTGCCAGCTCACCCTCGGGACTAGCACGGGAGACCCAGTACTTC,CASSPSGLARETQYF
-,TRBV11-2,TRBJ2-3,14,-,TGTGCCAGCAGTTCTAGCGCCCGCCGGGATACGCAGTATTTT,CASSSSARRDTQYF